A single sample is the source of the 32 T cell receptor beta chains below, sequenced in a study of CD8+ T cells in alopecia areata (dated by TCRdb to 2016 to 2018). The sample's time point label, decoded: approximately 4 weeks on oral tofacitinib. The treatment or condition label, as the study defines it: oral pan-JAK inhibitor, 5-10 mg twice daily. Libraries were prepared through the immunoSEQ multiplex PCR assay. For TCR sequencing, RNA was extracted from every sample and reverse transcribed into cDNA to serve as template. TCRdb stores this immuneACCESS table with in-frame sequences only. Part of the clones is absent; in the studies checked, under half of the shortfall reflects unresolved V genes, and no reason is known for the rest. The sample yields over 150,000 clones; approximately 60% were counted once. About 3.5% of the sample is taken by the ten largest. Sequences were derived from CD4+ T cells sorted from blood, sampled at week 4, from a patient treated with tofacitinib. These TCRs come from a human donor with alopecia areata.

This rearrangement joins TRBV30 to TRBJ2-6; weak D call: TRBD2 (5 bases). The germline gives CDR1 GTSNPN, CDR2 SVGIG (reference sequence). This CDR3 region has 19 residues. Trimming removed 1 base from V and 3 bases from J, with 22 bases in between. As DNA, the CDR3 is TGTGCCTGGAGTGGGACGTACGCGGGTGCCCGAGTTGGGGCCAACGTCCTGACTTTC. This gives the protein CAWSGTYAGARVGANVLTF.

The CDR3 DNA reads TGTGCCCGCCAAAGGACAGGGGTTGGCGAGCAGTACTTC. It specifies CARQRTGVGEQYF. The rearrangement joins TRBV28 to TRBJ2-7; TRBD1 aligns across 9 bases. Trimming cost V 11 bases and J 6 bases; bases outside gene matches: 11. The germline V gene has CDR1 MDHEN and CDR2 SYDVKM. The CDR3 is 13 residues long.

This clone was counted only a few times. The DNA for the CDR3 is TGCAGCGCAATTAGCGGGGGTTACAATGAGCAGTTCTTC. Translating it yields CSAISGGYNEQFF. The chain employs TRBV29-1 and TRBJ2-1; 9 nucleotides line up with TRBD2. The length of the CDR3 is 13 residues. J gave up 4 bases and V 7 bases, and 5 bases lay outside the gene matches. The germline V gene encodes CDR1 SQVTM and CDR2 ANQGSEA.

This chain connects TRBV30 to TRBJ1-4; unclear D gene. Germline V gene sequence: CDR1 GTSNPN, CDR2 SVGIG (reference sequence). CDR3 length equals 12 residues. Trimming removed 4 bases at V and 8 bases at J, with 11 bases between. The CDR3 region is CAWKPGGEKLFF. The DNA for the CDR3 is TGTGCCTGGAAGCCCGGAGGGGAAAAACTGTTTTTT.

The CDR3 loop is CASSLAVGRDTQYF. CDR3 nucleotide sequence: TGTGCCAGCAGCTTAGCCGTCGGGAGGGATACGCAGTATTTT. The chain carries TRBV7-2 and TRBJ2-3, with 7 bases matching TRBD2. This CDR3 has 14 residues. CDR1 is SGHTA, CDR2 FQGNSA, per germline. The V and J ends lost 0 bases and 6 bases, in that order; junction bases with no gene match: 3. Full variable domain (outside the CDR3, taken from reference TRBV7-2 and TRBJ2-3): GAGVSQSPSNKVTEKGKDVELRCDPISGHTALYWYRQSLGQGLEFLIYFQGNSAPDKSGLPSDRFSAERTGGSVSTLTIQRTQQEDSAVYLCASSLAVGRDTQYFGPGTRLTVL.

The chain employs TRBV15 and TRBJ1-5; D call uncertain. This CDR3 is built from 15 residues. Deletions cut 1 base from V and 1 base from J, with 8 bases between. The germline CDR1 and CDR2 sequences are LNHNV and YYDKDF (reference sequence). DNA for the CDR3: TGTGCCACCAGCAGAGGATCCACCAGCAATCAGCCCCAGCATTTT. Encoded protein: CATSRGSTSNQPQHF. Full variable domain (outside the CDR3, taken from reference TRBV15 and TRBJ1-5): DAMVIQNPRYQVTQFGKPVTLSCSQTLNHNVMYWYQQKSSQAPKLLFHYYDKDFNNEADTPDNFQSRRPNTSFCFLDIRSPGLGDTAMYLCATSRGSTSNQPQHFGDGTRLSIL.

The rearrangement joins TRBV30 to TRBJ1-1; D perhaps matches TRBD1 (5 bases). The germline gives CDR1 GTSNPN, CDR2 SVGIG (reference sequence). Trimming removed 4 bases from V and 8 bases from J, with 14 bases in between. The CDR3 consists of 12 residues. The CDR3 sequence is CAWKQEDKEAFF. The CDR3 nucleotides read TGTGCCTGGAAACAGGAAGACAAGGAAGCTTTCTTT.

There are a few counts of this clone. The rearrangement links TRBV5-1 to TRBJ2-1, with D perhaps TRBD1 or TRBD2 (5 bases each). The CDR3 spans 14 residues. Germline V gene lookup returns CDR1 SGHRS and CDR2 YFSETQ. The ends were cut back, 3 bases at V and 7 bases at J, with 14 bases in the middle. The CDR3 here is CASSSGLMGNEQFF. The CDR3 DNA sequence: TGCGCCAGCAGCTCGGGGCTGATGGGGAATGAGCAGTTCTTC.

The CDR3 DNA sequence: TGCGCCAGCAGCCCACTCAGGGCAGGGGTGCACACCGGGGAGCTGTTTTTT. As protein: CASSPLRAGVHTGELFF. The chain uses TRBV4-1 and TRBJ2-2; possibly TRBD1 for D (6 bases). The CDR3 is made up of 17 amino acids. V was pared by 4 bases and J by 3 bases, with 18 bases between. Germline CDR1 reads MGHRA; CDR2 reads YSYEKL.

The genes are TRBV10-3 and TRBJ1-6, with 7 bases lining up with TRBD1. The CDR3 has 16 residues. Germline assignment: CDR1 ENHRY and CDR2 SYGVKD. V dropped 10 bases and J dropped 5; count of bases not matched to a gene: 14. The CDR3 region is CATLPSGTENNSPLHF. CDR3 nucleotides: TGTGCCACCCTACCATCCGGGACAGAGAATAATTCACCCCTCCACTTT.

The gene calls are TRBV11-1 and TRBJ2-7; 9 bases are a match to TRBD2. Germline lookup yields CDR1 SGHAT and CDR2 FQDESV (reference sequence). This CDR3 is 15 amino acids long. With 4 bases clipped from V and 2 bases from J, the junction kept 6 bases outside the gene matches. DNA for the CDR3: TGTGCCAGCAGCTCAAGGGCGGGGGGGACCTACGAGCAGTACTTC. It specifies CASSSRAGGTYEQYF.

The chain employs TRBV29-1 and TRBJ2-7, with D perhaps TRBD1 or TRBD2 (5 bases each). Germline assignment: CDR1 SQVTM and CDR2 ANQGSEA. The V and J ends lost 7 bases and 2 bases respectively, with 30 bases between them. The CDR3 runs 18 residues. Here the CDR3 DNA reads TGCAGCGCCCTCGGGGCTACAGCCGCTAAGGGTTGGACCTACGAGCAGTACTTC. It codes for CSALGATAAKGWTYEQYF.

The gene calls are TRBV30 and TRBJ2-5; 7 nucleotides match TRBD2. Germline CDR1 is GTSNPN and CDR2 is SVGIG (reference sequence). This CDR3 contains 14 residues. With V trimmed by 0 bases and J by 7 bases, 8 bases remained unmatched. The CDR3 protein is CAWSVYGGYGTQYF. The CDR3 DNA sequence: TGTGCCTGGAGTGTTTACGGGGGGTATGGGACCCAGTACTTC.

The gene calls are TRBV30 and TRBJ2-5; either TRBD1 or TRBD2 may fit D (6 bases each). V shed 2 bases and J shed 0 bases, with 7 bases lying between them. From germline, CDR1 is GTSNPN and CDR2 SVGIG (reference sequence). CDR3 length: 13 residues. The CDR3 region has the DNA TGTGCCTGGAGTAGGGGGGACCAAGAGACCCAGTACTTC. It specifies CAWSRGDQETQYF.

V usage is TRBV29-1 and J usage is TRBJ2-5; no definite D call. Trimming took off 5 bases at V and 0 bases at J, with 10 bases between the two ends. In germline, CDR1 is SQVTM, CDR2 ANQGSEA. This CDR3 has 13 residues. CDR3 DNA sequence: TGCAGCGTTCGGCGCGTAGACCAAGAGACCCAGTACTTC. Translated, it gives CSVRRVDQETQYF.

This clone was recorded a few times. The chain is built from TRBV23-1 and TRBJ1-2, with D uncertain. TRBV23-1 has ORF status, its function being uncertain. V was shortened by 2 bases and J by 8 bases, with 18 bases between the two germline ends. The CDR3 runs to 15 residues. The DNA of the CDR3 is TGCGCCAGCAGTCAAAACCCGAGATGGCGGAGGGGCTACACCTTC. This codes for CASSQNPRWRRGYTF.

This chain connects TRBV2 to TRBJ2-3; no reliable D call. The CDR3 sequence is 12 residues long. Trimming removed 8 bases from V and 0 bases from J, with 6 bases in between. CDR1 and CDR2 (germline): SNHLY, FYNNEI. CDR3 coding DNA: TGTGCCAGCTGTCTGAGCACAGATACGCAGTATTTT. Its protein product is CASCLSTDTQYF.

The chain carries TRBV4-1 and TRBJ2-1, with D perhaps matching TRBD1 (5 bases). Germline loops: CDR1 MGHRA, CDR2 YSYEKL. Trimming took 3 bases from V and 5 from J, leaving 8 bases between them. The CDR3 length is 13 residues. The CDR3 DNA reads as TGCGCCAGCAGCCACTTAGGGGACAATGAGCAGTTCTTC. Amino acid sequence: CASSHLGDNEQFF.

The V gene is TRBV29-1, the J gene TRBJ2-2, with a possible D match to TRBD2 (6 bases). Per the germline V gene, CDR1 is SQVTM and CDR2 is ANQGSEA. CDR3 length equals 18 residues. Trimming pared 1 base from V and 0 bases from J, leaving 18 bases between. The CDR3: CSVEGPPLGLANTGELFF. CDR3 sequence (DNA): TGCAGCGTTGAAGGACCCCCACTGGGACTGGCGAACACCGGGGAGCTGTTTTTT.

The CDR3 loop is CAWRAPWRYGYTF. In nucleotides, the CDR3 is TGTGCCTGGAGGGCACCCTGGAGGTACGGCTACACCTTC. The chain combines TRBV30 with TRBJ1-2; D gene ambiguous. This CDR3 spans 13 amino acids. Trimming shortened V by 3 bases and J by 8 bases, and 16 bases separated the two germline ends. The germline CDR1 and CDR2 sequences are GTSNPN and SVGIG (reference sequence).

The CDR3 sequence: CASSQGGRPAQPQHF. The CDR3 DNA reads as TGTGCCAGCAGCCAAGGGGGGCGGCCCGCGCAGCCCCAGCATTTT. J is TRBJ1-5 and V is TRBV5-4; the D gene is possibly TRBD1 (6 bases). Trimming took off 4 bases at V and 7 bases at J, with 18 bases between the two ends. Germline lookup yields CDR1 SGHNT and CDR2 YYREEE (reference sequence). CDR3 length: 15 residues.

In this sample, this clone turned up a few times. The chain has TRBV6-6 and TRBJ1-4; D is ambiguous. V lost 1 base to trimming and J lost 7 bases, with 10 bases between them. The germline CDR1 and CDR2 sequences are MNHNY and SVGAGI (reference sequence). CDR3 size: 14 residues. Here the CDR3 DNA reads TGTGCCAGCAGTTACTTCCCTCTAACTGAAAAACTGTTTTTT. It codes for CASSYFPLTEKLFF.

This CDR3 is CASSGTGDYTEAFF. DNA for the CDR3: TGCGCCAGCAGTGGGACAGGCGACTACACTGAAGCTTTCTTT. This chain uses TRBV4-1 with TRBJ1-1; 8 bases agree with TRBD1. Per the germline V gene, CDR1 is MGHRA and CDR2 is YSYEKL. The CDR3 length is 14 residues. V shed 6 bases and J 3 bases; nucleotides not matched to a gene: 6.

The genes are TRBV30 and TRBJ2-5; D perhaps matches TRBD1 (6 bases). Trimming took 3 bases from V and 1 from J, leaving 12 bases between them. Germline V gives CDR1 GTSNPN, CDR2 SVGIG (reference sequence). CDR3 length equals 14 residues. Here the CDR3 reads CAWSLRGIQETQYF. The CDR3 coding sequence is TGTGCCTGGAGCTTGAGGGGGATCCAAGAGACCCAGTACTTC.

A single count supports this clone. The genes are TRBV28 and TRBJ2-5; TRBD2 might be the D (5 bases). This CDR3 is 12 amino acids long. The germline CDR1 and CDR2 sequences are MDHEN and SYDVKM. V lost 5 bases, J lost 5 bases, and 9 bases lay in between. The CDR3 region is CASSHRGETQYF. The CDR3 DNA follows: TGTGCCAGCAGTCATAGAGGGGAGACCCAGTACTTC.

The CDR3 DNA sequence: TGCGCCAGCAGCGGATCCGGGACAGGAAATGAAAAACTGTTTTTT. This codes for CASSGSGTGNEKLFF. This chain joins TRBV4-1 and TRBJ1-4, with 8 bases fitting TRBD1. V shed 5 bases and J 5 bases; nucleotides not matched to a gene: 7. Germline V CDR1 and CDR2: MGHRA, YSYEKL. The CDR3 runs to 15 residues.

The chain employs TRBV30 and TRBJ1-1; D possibly corresponds to TRBD1 (6 bases). V shed 4 bases and J shed 5 bases, with 11 bases lying between them. CDR3 length: 12 residues. Germline values: CDR1 GTSNPN, CDR2 SVGIG (reference sequence). This chain's CDR3 is CAWTKGGTEAFF. As DNA, the CDR3 is TGTGCCTGGACCAAGGGGGGGACTGAAGCTTTCTTT.

This sequence joins TRBV5-1 and TRBJ2-1, with D perhaps being TRBD1 or TRBD2 (5 bases each). Trimming removed 2 bases from V and 6 bases from J, with 12 bases in between. Germline loops: CDR1 SGHRS, CDR2 YFSETQ. This CDR3 is built from 14 residues. The CDR3 nucleotides are TGCGCCAGCAGCTTTGGGGACCCCATCAATGAGCAGTTCTTC. This encodes CASSFGDPINEQFF.

The V call is TRBV18, the J call TRBJ2-3, with D perhaps TRBD2 (5 bases). V lost 4 bases to trimming and J lost 11 bases, with 19 bases between them. Germline loops: CDR1 KGHSH, CDR2 LQKENI. The CDR3 covers 14 residues. DNA for the CDR3: TGTGCCAGCTCACTCGGTTCGCCCGGAGGTGGGCAGTATTTT. It translates to CASSLGSPGGGQYF.

This chain joins TRBV7-6 and TRBJ1-2; D ambiguous. The CDR3 runs 15 residues. Between the trimmed V and J ends, which lost 1 base and 0 bases, there was a span of 9 bases. Germline-derived CDR1 and CDR2 are SGHVS and FNYEAQ. The CDR3 DNA sequence: TGTGCCAGCAGCTTAGACGAGTTGGCTAACTATGGCTACACCTTC. Its translation: CASSLDELANYGYTF.

The V and J genes are TRBV4-2 and TRBJ2-5, with unresolved D. Trimming stripped 1 base from V and 3 bases from J, with 15 bases between. Germline V gene sequence: CDR1 LGHNA, CDR2 YNFKEQ. The CDR3 runs 16 residues. Here the CDR3 DNA reads TGTGCCAGCAGCCAAGTTGCTAGGACCCGTGAAGAGACCCAGTACTTC. This sequence encodes CASSQVARTREETQYF.

This clone was counted only a few times. The chain joins TRBV29-1 to TRBJ2-1; 14 positions match TRBD2. The germline V gene encodes CDR1 SQVTM and CDR2 ANQGSEA. The junction had 7 bases not matched to a gene; V was cut back by 6 bases and J by 9 bases. The CDR3 covers 14 residues. The CDR3, as DNA: TGCAGCGTCAGACTAGCGGGGGGGCCCGGTGAGCAGTTCTTC. Translated, it gives CSVRLAGGPGEQFF.